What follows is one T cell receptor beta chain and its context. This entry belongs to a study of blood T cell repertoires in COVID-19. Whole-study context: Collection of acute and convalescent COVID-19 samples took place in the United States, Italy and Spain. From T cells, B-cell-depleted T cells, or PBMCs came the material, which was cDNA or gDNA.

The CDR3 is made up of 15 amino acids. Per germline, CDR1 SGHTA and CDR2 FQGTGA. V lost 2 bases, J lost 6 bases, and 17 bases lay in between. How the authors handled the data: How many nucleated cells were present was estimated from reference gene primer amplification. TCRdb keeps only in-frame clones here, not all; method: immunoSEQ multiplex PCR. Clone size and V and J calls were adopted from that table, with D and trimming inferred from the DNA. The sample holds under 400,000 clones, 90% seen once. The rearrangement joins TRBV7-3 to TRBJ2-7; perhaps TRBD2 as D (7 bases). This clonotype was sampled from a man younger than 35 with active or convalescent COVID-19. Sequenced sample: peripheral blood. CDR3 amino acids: CASSLGRGPTSEQYF. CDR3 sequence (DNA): TGTGCCAGCAGCTTAGGGCGGGGGCCGACCTCCGAGCAGTACTTC.